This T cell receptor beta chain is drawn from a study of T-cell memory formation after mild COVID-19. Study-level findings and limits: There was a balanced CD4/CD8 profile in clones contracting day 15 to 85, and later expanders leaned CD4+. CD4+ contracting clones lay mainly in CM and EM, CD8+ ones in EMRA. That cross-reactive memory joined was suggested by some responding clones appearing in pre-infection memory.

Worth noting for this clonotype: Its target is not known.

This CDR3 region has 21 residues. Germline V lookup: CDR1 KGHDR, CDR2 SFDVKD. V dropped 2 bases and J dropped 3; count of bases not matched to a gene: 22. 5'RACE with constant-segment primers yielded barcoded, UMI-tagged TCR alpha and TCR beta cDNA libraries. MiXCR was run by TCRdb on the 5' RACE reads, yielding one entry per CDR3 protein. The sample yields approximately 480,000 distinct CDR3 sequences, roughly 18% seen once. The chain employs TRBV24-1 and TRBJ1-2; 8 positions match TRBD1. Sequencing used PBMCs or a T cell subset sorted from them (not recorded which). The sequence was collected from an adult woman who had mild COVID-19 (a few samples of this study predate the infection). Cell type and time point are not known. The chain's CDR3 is CATSDYEPGTGLLRDYYGYTF. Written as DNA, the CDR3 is TGTGCCACCAGTGATTACGAACCCGGGACAGGCCTTTTACGAGACTACTATGGCTACACCTTC.